This T cell receptor beta chain came from a study of blood T cell repertoires in COVID-19. Trimming stripped 4 bases from V and 4 bases from J, with 13 bases between. Germline V gene sequence: CDR1 SGHDT, CDR2 YYEEEE. The CDR3 sequence is 14 residues long. Authors' processing steps: Reference gene primer amplification gave estimated nucleated cell counts. Produced via immunoSEQ multiplex PCR; TCRdb's table is partial and in-frame only. V, J and clone size reflect that table, while D and trimming were determined from the DNA. The sample includes approximately 140,000 clones, almost 85% of them seen just once.

The material sequenced was peripheral blood. The gene calls are TRBV5-6 and TRBJ2-3; possibly TRBD2 for D (6 bases). This receptor was taken from a man aged 55 to 70 with acute or convalescent COVID-19. CDR3 amino acids: CASSIAGFADTQYF. CDR3 DNA sequence: TGTGCCAGCAGCATCGCGGGGTTCGCAGATACGCAGTATTTT.